This TCR beta chain originates from a study of beta chain features in type 1 diabetes. Study at large: Healthy donors, compared against patients, showed similar age, gender and cell yields.

Reverse transcription of all isolated RNA meant that expressed TCRB transcripts were sequenced. Measured with immunoSEQ multiplex PCR; TCRdb has only the in-frame clones, and not every one. The sample includes roughly 240,000 clones, 13% to 15% of them seen just once. Study conclusions and caveats: Shortening that was moderate but significant affected the TCRB CDR3s of Type 1 diabetes patients in all four CD4+ subsets.

Comments on this clone: The antigen remains undetermined.

Germline CDR1 reads MNHEY; CDR2 reads SMNVEV (reference sequence). The CDR3 runs to 13 residues. The sequence came from a middle-aged woman in good health. Sequenced input: naive CD4+ T cells from blood. This chain links TRBV27 with TRBJ2-5; D is ambiguous. The J call is doubtful: the DNA matches TRBJ2-7 better. The CDR3 sequence: CASSLVADYEQYF. Written as DNA, the CDR3 is TGTGCCAGCAGTTTAGTTGCGGACTACGAGCAGTACTTC.